This passage covers 19 T cell receptor beta chains from one sample sequenced in a study of T cells in Graves' hyperthyroidism and ophthalmopathy. Using RNA transcripts as the source, TCR beta CDR3 regions were amplified. HTBI primers drove first-round RT-PCR of the TCR CDR3. Each CDR3 protein is one row after TCRdb ran MiXCR on the multiplex PCR reads. The sample has fewer than 900,000 distinct CDR3 sequences, 18% seen once. The sample consisted of blood. The receptors stem from a woman in her 50s with Graves' hyperthyroidism that later progressed to Graves' ophthalmopathy.

This clonotype was detected a few times. The chain carries TRBV19 and TRBJ1-1, with D maybe TRBD1 (6 bases). CDR3 length: 15 amino acids. V was shortened by 3 bases and J by 1 base, with 12 bases between the two germline ends. CDR1 and CDR2 from the germline V gene are LNHDA and SQIVND (reference sequence). The DNA of the CDR3 is TGTGCCAGTAGTATCTGGGGACAAGCGAACACTGAAGCTTTCTTT. Its translation is CASSIWGQANTEAFF.

This clonotype has a count of ten or more. The chain is built from TRBV3-1 and TRBJ2-5, with 8 positions matching TRBD2. Germline CDR1 LGHDT, CDR2 YNNKEL (reference sequence). The CDR3 runs to 15 residues. The V gene end was trimmed by 3 bases and the J gene end by 2 bases; junction bases not matched to a gene: 5. CDR3 protein: CASSQAGTRQETQYF. CDR3 in DNA: TGTGCCAGCAGCCAGGCCGGGACTAGGCAAGAGACCCAGTACTTC.

The chain uses TRBV6-1 and TRBJ2-3, with D perhaps matching TRBD2 (6 bases). This CDR3 comprises 17 residues. Trimming cost V 5 bases and J 4 bases, with 22 bases left between them. CDR1 is MNHNS and CDR2 is SASEGT in the germline V gene. The CDR3 bases are TGTGCCAGCAGTTATATGGAGAAGACTTGGGGGGCAGATACGCAGTATTTT. Translated, it gives CASSYMEKTWGADTQYF.

The table lists this clonotype with many counts. The V call is TRBV20-1, the J call TRBJ2-7, with 8 bases fitting TRBD1. The CDR3 covers 13 residues. V trimming: 5 bases; J trimming: 4 bases; junction bases outside the gene matches: 7. Germline V gene lookup returns CDR1 DFQATT and CDR2 SNEGSKA (reference sequence). This chain's CDR3 is CSAEGGQGYEQYF. The CDR3 region has the DNA TGCAGTGCTGAGGGTGGACAGGGTTACGAGCAGTACTTC.

This clonotype appeared a few times. J is TRBJ2-1 and V is TRBV6-1; 9 nucleotides align to TRBD1. The CDR3 is made up of 16 amino acids. CDR1 is MNHNS and CDR2 is SASEGT in the germline V gene. Unmatched junction bases numbered 9, after V lost 3 bases and J lost 6 bases. The CDR3 coding sequence is TGTGCCAGCAGTGACCAACCGGGACAGGGATTCAATGAGCAGTTCTTC. Amino acid sequence: CASSDQPGQGFNEQFF.

This clonotype was detected ten times or more. This chain joins TRBV3-1 and TRBJ2-1, with D tentatively TRBD2 (5 bases). V gave up 4 bases and J gave up 7 bases, with 14 bases separating them. This CDR3 has 14 amino acids. Germline CDR1 and CDR2: LGHDT and YNNKEL (reference sequence). CDR3 DNA: TGTGCCAGCAGCCCACGGGGTTCGGGGAATGAGCAGTTCTTC. Amino acid sequence: CASSPRGSGNEQFF.

This clonotype was seen repeatedly, ten times or more. The V and J genes are TRBV18 and TRBJ1-6; 8 bases align to TRBD1. The CDR3 runs to 17 residues. Trimming took 3 bases from V and 8 from J; bases not matched to a gene: 12. Per germline, CDR1 KGHSH and CDR2 LQKENI. As DNA, the CDR3 is TGTGCCAGCTCACCCAAGACAGGGGCCGCCCCAGATTCACCCCTCCACTTT. Translation gives CASSPKTGAAPDSPLHF.

The table lists this clonotype with a few counts. This chain joins TRBV6-5 and TRBJ2-1; TRBD2 matches 11 bases. V was pared by 4 bases and J by 6 bases, with 5 bases of the junction left unmatched. The germline V gene encodes CDR1 MNHEY and CDR2 SVGAGI. The CDR3 spans 15 residues. CDR3 in amino acids: CASSWVAGGSNEQFF. CDR3 sequence (DNA): TGTGCCAGCAGTTGGGTAGCGGGGGGGAGCAATGAGCAGTTCTTC.

Note on this clonotype: Sequence at one end of the junction differs from germline and may be a read error. V is TRBV5-1 and J is TRBJ2-5, with 9 nucleotides matching TRBD1. The germline gives CDR1 SGHRS, CDR2 YFSETQ. The CDR3 runs to 15 residues. The CDR3, as DNA: TGCGCCAGCAGCGGTGGGACAGGGAACCAAGAGACCCAGCACTTC. Residues: CASSGGTGNQETQHF. Full variable domain (missing parts from reference TRBV5-1 and TRBJ2-5): KAGVTQTPRYLIKTRGQQVTLSCSPISGHRSVSWYQQTPGQGLQFLFEYFSETQRNKGNFPGRFSGRQFSNSRSEMNVSTLELGDSALYLCASSGGTGNQETQHFGPGTRLLVL.

This clonotype was picked up many times. The chain has TRBV18 and TRBJ1-1; D unresolved. Per the germline V gene, CDR1 is KGHSH and CDR2 is LQKENI. The CDR3 is 14 amino acids. The V and J ends lost 2 bases and 2 bases respectively, with 9 bases between them. The CDR3 region is CASSPIFGNTEAFF. DNA for the CDR3: TGTGCCAGCTCACCAATATTCGGCAACACTGAAGCTTTCTTT.

As to this clonotype: A much larger clone differs from this one at a single base, so this may be a read error. This rearrangement joins TRBV3-1 to TRBJ2-2, with D hard to call. Germline CDR1 reads LGHDT; CDR2 reads YNNKEL (reference sequence). Trimming cost V 0 bases and J 7 bases, with 9 bases left between them. The CDR3 has 14 residues. CDR3 sequence (DNA): TGTGCCAGCAGCCAAGAGGTTCGGGTCGGGGAGCTGTTTTTT. Protein product: CASSQEVRVGELFF.

This clonotype was seen more than once but under ten times. The chain carries TRBV9 and TRBJ1-6; 10 bases match TRBD1. Germline values: CDR1 SGDLS, CDR2 YYNGEE. With 0 bases clipped from V and 10 bases from J, the junction kept 13 bases outside the gene matches. The CDR3 is 18 residues long. The DNA of the CDR3 is TGTGCCAGCAGCGTAGCTTGGGGTGCCGGACAGGGGGACTCACCCCTCCACTTT. Translated: CASSVAWGAGQGDSPLHF.

This clonotype was seen many times. This chain connects TRBV2 to TRBJ2-7, with TRBD2 matching 7 bases. The ends lost 8 bases at V and 2 bases at J; junction bases unmatched: 6. The CDR3 extends over 13 amino acids. Looked up from germline, CDR1 is SNHLY and CDR2 is FYNNEI. The CDR3 region is CASWGGLAYEQYF. The CDR3 DNA reads as TGTGCCAGCTGGGGGGGACTGGCCTACGAGCAGTACTTC.

This clonotype turned up a few times. The chain links TRBV20-1 to TRBJ1-2; D possibly corresponds to TRBD1 (5 bases). Germline CDR1 is DFQATT and CDR2 is SNEGSKA (reference sequence). This CDR3 contains 14 residues. V was pared by 4 bases and J by 0 bases, with 12 bases between. The CDR3 loop reads CSATDTATNYGYTF. The CDR3 DNA reads as TGCAGTGCTACGGACACAGCCACTAACTATGGCTACACCTTC.

V gene TRBV29-1 combines with J gene TRBJ2-7, with a tentative D call TRBD1 (6 bases). Trimming left V 7 bases short and J 1 base short, with 20 bases between. Germline V gene data show CDR1 as SQVTM and CDR2 as ANQGSEA. This CDR3 has 15 residues. DNA of the CDR3: TGCAGCGCCTCACTTCTACAGGGAAGATCCTACGAGCAGTACTTC. Translation gives CSASLLQGRSYEQYF.

This clonotype was detected a few times. The V call is TRBV20-1, the J call TRBJ1-5; D is uncertain. Trimming removed 6 bases from V and 1 base from J, with 19 bases in between. CDR3 size: 16 residues. The germline V gene encodes CDR1 DFQATT and CDR2 SNEGSKA (reference sequence). The CDR3 DNA reads TGCAGTGCCACCTCCTTCTCGGCACCAAGCAATCAGCCCCAGCATTTT. It yields the protein CSATSFSAPSNQPQHF.

At least ten counts were recorded for this clonotype. The V call is TRBV3-1, the J call TRBJ2-3, with TRBD2 matching 14 bases. The trim removed 5 bases at V and 4 bases at J, leaving 2 bases unmatched. This CDR3 spans 15 amino acids. Germline loops: CDR1 LGHDT, CDR2 YNNKEL (reference sequence). As DNA, the CDR3 is TGTGCCAGCAGCTTGACTAGCGGGGGGGCAGATACGCAGTATTTT. Its protein product is CASSLTSGGADTQYF.

This clonotype has more than one count but fewer than ten. V and J are TRBV27 and TRBJ2-7; D is unresolved. The V gene's germline CDR1 is MNHEY and CDR2 SMNVEV (reference sequence). The V end was cut by 1 base, the J end by 6 bases, with 13 bases between. The CDR3 totals 14 residues. The CDR3 nucleotides read TGTGCCAGCAGTTTATTTGGGCAGACGGGCGAGCAGTACTTC. Residues: CASSLFGQTGEQYF.

This chain uses TRBV6-2 or TRBV6-3 with TRBJ1-1, with no clear D. Germline loops: CDR1 MNHEY, CDR2 SVGEGT. CDR3 length: 11 amino acids. V was clipped by 4 bases and J by 10 bases, with 10 bases between them. Here the CDR3 reads CASSSHRIAFF. DNA of the CDR3: TGTGCCAGCAGTTCCCACCGGATAGCTTTCTTT.